These 20 T cell receptor beta chains were all obtained from the same sample, sequenced in a study of regulatory T cells (dated by TCRdb to 2016 to 2018). The paper as a whole reports these results and caveats: Hydrophobic residues at CDR3 positions 6 and 7 were enriched in conventional CD4+ T cells from CD3G-deficient patients, suggesting more self-reactive specificities.

No antigens are known for them. The method was the immunoSEQ multiplex PCR assay. In the multiplex PCR, 52 forward TRBV primers and 13 reverse TRBJ primers were used, and assay-based and computational corrections were applied for amplification bias. This immuneACCESS table, as held by TCRdb, lists in-frame sequences with V and J called but not all clones. Of the missing ones, under half trace to an unresolved V gene in checked studies; the others have no known cause. The sample has almost 30,000 clones on record, roughly 92% of them singletons. Less than 2% of the sample lies in the top ten. Sequenced sample: conventional CD4+ T cells sorted from blood. Source of these receptors: a person between 18 and 30 years old with CD3G deficiency.

The rearrangement uses TRBV7-2 and TRBJ2-3, with 9 bases fitting TRBD2. Germline values: CDR1 SGHTA, CDR2 FQGNSA. With 1 base clipped from V and 5 bases from J, the junction kept 1 base outside the gene matches. The length of the CDR3 is 14 residues. The CDR3 here is CASSLGGGGDTQYF. Written as DNA, the CDR3 is TGTGCCAGCAGCTTAGGCGGGGGGGGAGATACGCAGTATTTT.

This clone was counted a single time. The V call is TRBV15, the J call TRBJ2-1; D tentatively reads TRBD1 or TRBD2 (5 bases each). Trimming took 6 bases from V and 0 from J, leaving 12 bases between them. The CDR3 length is 15 residues. CDR1 and CDR2 from the germline V gene are LNHNV and YYDKDF (reference sequence). CDR3 protein: CATSPRGGSYNEQFF. CDR3 nucleotides: TGTGCCACCAGTCCCCGGGGCGGCTCCTACAATGAGCAGTTCTTC.

This chain connects TRBV5-6 to TRBJ1-2, with 7 positions matching TRBD1. V shed 1 base and J 1 base; nucleotides not matched to a gene: 4. The V gene's germline CDR1 is SGHDT and CDR2 YYEEEE. CDR3 length: 15 residues. The CDR3 sequence is CASSLLQGFNYGYTF. The CDR3 nucleotides read TGTGCCAGCAGCTTGCTACAGGGGTTTAACTATGGCTACACCTTC.

The genes are TRBV30 and TRBJ1-2, with D perhaps matching TRBD1 (6 bases). V was trimmed by 2 bases and J by 4 bases, leaving 14 bases between them. This CDR3 comprises 14 residues. Germline V gene sequence: CDR1 GTSNPN, CDR2 SVGIG (reference sequence). The CDR3 DNA sequence: TGTGCCTGGAGTTGGAGGTACAGGGTCTATGGCTACACCTTC. It translates to CAWSWRYRVYGYTF.

This chain connects TRBV6-5 to TRBJ2-7; D remains ambiguous. This CDR3 is 10 amino acids long. Germline CDR1 and CDR2: MNHEY and SVGAGI. Trimming took 8 bases from V and 5 from J, leaving 7 bases between them. This chain's CDR3 is CASVAHEQYF. The CDR3 nucleotides read TGTGCCAGCGTCGCCCACGAGCAGTACTTC.

This chain connects TRBV30 to TRBJ2-5; D is perhaps TRBD2 (6 bases). The ends were cut back, 6 bases at V and 4 bases at J, with 9 bases in the middle. There are 11 residues in the CDR3. Germline CDR1 and CDR2: GTSNPN and SVGIG (reference sequence). In DNA form, the CDR3 reads TGTGCCTGTCACGGGGGAGAGACCCAGTACTTC. It specifies CACHGGETQYF.

The chain has TRBV5-6 and TRBJ1-3, with D unresolved. Trimming removed 4 bases at V and 0 bases at J, with 8 bases between. Germline-derived CDR1 and CDR2 are SGHDT and YYEEEE. The length of the CDR3 is 14 residues. As DNA, the CDR3 is TGTGCCAGCAGCCGTAGTTTCTCTGGAAACACCATATATTTT. It specifies CASSRSFSGNTIYF.

This clone showed up just a few times. The V gene is TRBV28, the J gene TRBJ1-4; 7 nucleotides align to TRBD1. J lost 5 bases, V lost 6 bases, and 9 bases had no gene match. Germline lookup yields CDR1 MDHEN and CDR2 SYDVKM. The length of the CDR3 is 15 residues. The CDR3 coding sequence is TGTGCCAGCAGCCCCGGACAGGTCAGGAATGAAAAACTGTTTTTT. Its protein is CASSPGQVRNEKLFF.

CDR3 amino acids: CASRAPGTEAFF. The DNA of the CDR3 is TGTGCCAGCAGGGCCCCGGGCACTGAAGCTTTCTTT. This chain links TRBV2 with TRBJ1-1, with D hard to call. V gave up 6 bases and J gave up 4 bases, with 9 bases separating them. The germline CDR1 and CDR2 sequences are SNHLY and FYNNEI. The CDR3 contains 12 residues.

The table lists this clone with a count of one. This rearrangement joins TRBV19 to TRBJ1-2; TRBD1 is a possible D gene (6 bases). The CDR3 runs to 12 residues. CDR1 is LNHDA and CDR2 is SQIVND in the germline V gene (reference sequence). The V gene lost 5 bases and the J gene lost 8 bases, with 12 bases spanning the gap. The CDR3 is CASSLQGFGYTF. Here the CDR3 DNA reads TGTGCCAGTAGTTTACAGGGCTTCGGCTACACCTTC.

The rearrangement uses TRBV15 and TRBJ2-2; 12 bases match TRBD1. Germline V gene sequence: CDR1 LNHNV, CDR2 YYDKDF (reference sequence). With V trimmed by 4 bases and J by 8 bases, 5 bases remained unmatched. The CDR3 contains 15 residues. The CDR3 nucleotides read TGTGCCACCAGCAACCGGGACAGGGGGCGTGGGGAGCTGTTTTTT. This codes for CATSNRDRGRGELFF. Full variable domain (outside the CDR3, taken from reference TRBV15 and TRBJ2-2): DAMVIQNPRYQVTQFGKPVTLSCSQTLNHNVMYWYQQKSSQAPKLLFHYYDKDFNNEADTPDNFQSRRPNTSFCFLDIRSPGLGDTAMYLCATSNRDRGRGELFFGEGSRLTVL.

A single count supports this clone. The chain combines TRBV21-1 with TRBJ2-3. TRBV21-1 has pseudogene status. The CDR3 consists of 16 residues. CDR3 region: CASSKGGRASTDTQYF. CDR3 in DNA: TGTGCCAGCAGCAAAGGTGGACGGGCCAGCACAGATACGCAGTATTTT.

The V gene is TRBV30, the J gene TRBJ1-2; the D gene is possibly TRBD1 (5 bases). The V gene's germline CDR1 is GTSNPN and CDR2 SVGIG (reference sequence). CDR3 length: 14 residues. Deletions cut 5 bases from V and 2 bases from J, with 15 bases between. In DNA form, the CDR3 reads TGTGCCTGGGAGGACTGGGGACTCAACTATGGCTACACCTTC. Translated, it gives CAWEDWGLNYGYTF.

The chain joins TRBV5-8 to TRBJ1-5, with TRBD1 as a possible D gene (5 bases). Germline V gene lookup returns CDR1 SGHTS and CDR2 YDEGEE. The length of the CDR3 is 15 residues. V was cut by 2 bases and J by 5 bases, with 14 bases left in between. In DNA, the CDR3 is TGTGCCAGCAGCTTCTCTCCGGGGGTCTATCAGCCCCAGCATTTT. Protein sequence: CASSFSPGVYQPQHF. Full variable domain (outside the CDR3, taken from reference TRBV5-8 and TRBJ1-5): EAGVTQSPTHLIKTRGQQATLRCSPISGHTSVYWYQQALGLGLQFLLWYDEGEERNRGNFPPRFSGRQFPNYSSELNVNALELEDSALYLCASSFSPGVYQPQHFGDGTRLSIL.

The chain couples TRBV28 to TRBJ2-3; TRBD2 matches at 9 bases. The CDR3 has 16 amino acids. The V gene's germline CDR1 is MDHEN and CDR2 SYDVKM. V gave up 2 bases and J gave up 2 bases; unmatched junction bases: 5. Here the CDR3 reads CASSLPSGINTDTQYF. CDR3 nucleotide sequence: TGTGCCAGCAGTTTACCTAGCGGGATTAACACAGATACGCAGTATTTT.

The chain has TRBV6-6 and TRBJ1-4; TRBD1 might be the D (5 bases). Looked up from germline, CDR1 is MNHNY and CDR2 is SVGAGI (reference sequence). V was pared by 2 bases and J by 5 bases, with 6 bases between. There are 13 residues in the CDR3. The CDR3 spells CASSYRGNEKLFF. Here the CDR3 DNA reads TGTGCCAGCAGTTACAGGGGCAATGAAAAACTGTTTTTT.

The chain joins TRBV6-1 to TRBJ2-7; D is possibly TRBD1 (5 bases). This CDR3 has 12 amino acids. V was clipped by 8 bases and J by 5 bases, with 13 bases between them. The V gene's germline CDR1 is MNHNS and CDR2 SASEGT. The CDR3 protein is CASGAGKHEQYF. Here the CDR3 DNA reads TGTGCCAGCGGGGCAGGCAAACACGAGCAGTACTTC.

V usage is TRBV11-2 and J usage is TRBJ2-5; the match to TRBD1 covers 7 bases. CDR3 length equals 15 residues. Germline V gene sequence: CDR1 SGHAT, CDR2 FQNNGV. J was trimmed by 6 bases and V by 2 bases; bases with no gene match: 9. CDR3 sequence: CASSLLTGDWQTQYF. CDR3 nucleotides: TGTGCCAGCAGCTTACTAACAGGGGATTGGCAGACCCAGTACTTC.

J is TRBJ2-7 and V is TRBV6-1; the match to TRBD2 covers 15 bases. The CDR3 is 14 amino acids. CDR1 MNHNS and CDR2 SASEGT come from the germline V gene. J was trimmed by 6 bases and V by 7 bases; bases with no gene match: 4. CDR3 loop: CASTGLAGGSEQYF. CDR3 DNA sequence: TGTGCCAGCACGGGACTAGCGGGAGGATCCGAGCAGTACTTC.

The gene calls are TRBV9 and TRBJ2-1; D gene uncertain. Germline loops: CDR1 SGDLS, CDR2 YYNGEE. The CDR3 covers 15 residues. V was pared by 2 bases and J by 0 bases, with 9 bases between. The CDR3 region is CASSVAPSSYNEQFF. The CDR3 DNA follows: TGTGCCAGCAGCGTGGCACCGAGCTCCTACAATGAGCAGTTCTTC.